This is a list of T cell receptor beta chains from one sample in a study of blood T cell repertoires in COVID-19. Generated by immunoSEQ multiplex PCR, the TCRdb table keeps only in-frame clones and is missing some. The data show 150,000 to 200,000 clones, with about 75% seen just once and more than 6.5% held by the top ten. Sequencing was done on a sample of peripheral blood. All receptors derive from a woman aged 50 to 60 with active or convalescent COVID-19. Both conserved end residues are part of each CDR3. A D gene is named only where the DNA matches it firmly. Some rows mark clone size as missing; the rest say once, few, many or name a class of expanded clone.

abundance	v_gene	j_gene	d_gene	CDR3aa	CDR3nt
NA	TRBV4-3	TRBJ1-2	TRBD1	CASSQDQGQGLGYTF	TGCGCCAGCAGCCAAGATCAGGGACAGGGTCTTGGCTACACCTTC
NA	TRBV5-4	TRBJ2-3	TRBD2	CASSPSNRLAGTTDTQYF	TGTGCCAGCAGCCCCTCAAACCGACTAGCGGGAACCACAGATACGCAGTATTTT
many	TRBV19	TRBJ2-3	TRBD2	CASGLAGFTDTQYF	TGTGCCAGTGGACTAGCGGGATTCACAGATACGCAGTATTTT
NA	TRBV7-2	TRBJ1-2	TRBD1	CASSLRAGGEGNYGYTF	TGTGCCAGCAGCTTAAGGGCAGGGGGCGAGGGGAACTATGGCTACACCTTC
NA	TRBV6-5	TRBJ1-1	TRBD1	CASSSDRGNTEAFF	TGTGCCAGCAGTTCTGACAGGGGGAACACTGAAGCTTTCTTT
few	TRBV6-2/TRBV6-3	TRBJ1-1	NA	CASSSYQGRDTEAFF	TGTGCCAGCAGTTCCTATCAGGGGAGGGACACTGAAGCTTTCTTT
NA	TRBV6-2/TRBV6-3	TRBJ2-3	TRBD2	CASSYPSRGGTAPDTQYF	TGTGCCAGCAGTTACCCCTCTCGGGGGGGTACTGCACCAGATACGCAGTATTTT
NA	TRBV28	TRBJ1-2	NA	CASRPLKQGVYGYTF	TGTGCCAGCAGGCCCCTAAAACAGGGTGTCTATGGCTACACCTTC
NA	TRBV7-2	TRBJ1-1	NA	CASSLARNTEAFF	TGTGCCAGCAGCTTAGCCAGGAACACTGAAGCTTTCTTT
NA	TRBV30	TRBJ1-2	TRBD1	CAWRVPQGAGWDGYTF	TGTGCCTGGAGGGTACCACAGGGGGCAGGCTGGGATGGCTACACCTTC
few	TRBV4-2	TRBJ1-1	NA	CASSQVAGNTEAFF	TGTGCCAGCAGCCAAGTGGCAGGGAATACTGAAGCTTTCTTT
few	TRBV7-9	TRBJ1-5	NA	CASSLGAGQPQHF	TGTGCCAGCAGCTTAGGAGCCGGTCAGCCCCAGCATTTT
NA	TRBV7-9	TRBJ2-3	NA	CASSLPGDTQYF	TGTGCCAGCAGCTTACCGGGGGATACGCAGTATTTT
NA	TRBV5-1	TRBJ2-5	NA	CASSFLGGAQETQYF	TGCGCCAGCAGCTTTCTAGGAGGGGCCCAAGAGACCCAGTACTTC
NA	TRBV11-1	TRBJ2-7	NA	CASSYNTGLYEQYF	TGTGCCAGCAGCTACAACACAGGGCTCTACGAGCAGTACTTC
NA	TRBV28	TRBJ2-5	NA	CASSLSLAVQETQYF	TGTGCCAGCAGTTTGTCGCTAGCAGTACAAGAGACCCAGTACTTC
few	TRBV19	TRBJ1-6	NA	CASTSTEYNSPLHF	TGTGCCAGTACCTCGACAGAATATAATTCACCCCTCCACTTT
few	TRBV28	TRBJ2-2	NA	CASRLGGNTGELFF	TGTGCCAGCCGATTGGGGGGGAACACCGGGGAGCTGTTTTTT
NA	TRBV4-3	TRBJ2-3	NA	CASSQVSSAGADTQYF	TGCGCCAGCAGCCAAGTGTCTAGCGCTGGCGCAGATACGCAGTATTTT
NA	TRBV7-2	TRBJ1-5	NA	CASSLGGGGQPQHF	TGTGCCAGCAGCTTAGGGGGCGGTGGACAGCCCCAGCATTTT
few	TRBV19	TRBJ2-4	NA	CASSNAASKNIQYF	TGTGCCAGTAGTAACGCGGCTTCCAAAAACATTCAGTACTTC
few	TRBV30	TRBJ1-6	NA	CAWSPHGGGNSPLHF	TGTGCCTGGAGTCCGCACGGGGGGGGGAATTCACCCCTCCACTTT
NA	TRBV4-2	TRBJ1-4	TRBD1	CASSQPTGGEKLFF	TGTGCCAGCAGCCAACCCACAGGGGGAGAAAAACTGTTTTTT
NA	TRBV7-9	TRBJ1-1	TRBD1	CASSSGQGASTEAFF	TGTGCCAGCAGCTCCGGACAGGGGGCGAGCACTGAAGCTTTCTTT
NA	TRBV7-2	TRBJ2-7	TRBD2	CASSSLAGVVYEQYF	TGTGCCAGCAGCTCTCTAGCGGGAGTCGTGTACGAGCAGTACTTC
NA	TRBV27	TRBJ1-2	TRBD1	CASSSRTGPNYGYTF	TGTGCCAGCAGTTCCCGGACAGGCCCTAACTATGGCTACACCTTC
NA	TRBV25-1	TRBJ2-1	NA	CASSAPSGNEQFF	TGTGCCAGCAGTGCTCCGAGCGGCAATGAGCAGTTCTTC
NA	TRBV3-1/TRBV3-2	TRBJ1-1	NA	CASSQGSGGTEAFF	TGTGCCAGCAGCCAAGGAAGTGGAGGGACTGAAGCTTTCTTT
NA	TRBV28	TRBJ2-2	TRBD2	CASRAGVANTGELFF	TGTGCCAGCAGAGCGGGAGTGGCGAACACCGGGGAGCTGTTTTTT
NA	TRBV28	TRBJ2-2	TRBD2	CASSWSGSGVTGELFF	TGTGCCAGCAGCTGGAGCGGGAGTGGCGTCACCGGGGAGCTGTTTTTT
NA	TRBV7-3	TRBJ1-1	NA	CASSSGEGTEAFF	TGTGCCAGCAGCTCCGGGGAAGGCACTGAAGCTTTCTTT
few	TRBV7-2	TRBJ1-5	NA	CASSLYQGLGLGPQHF	TGTGCCAGCAGCTTATATCAGGGTCTAGGGTTGGGTCCCCAGCATTTT
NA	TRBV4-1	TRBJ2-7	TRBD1	CASSQEKSGGQVSYEQYF	TGCGCCAGCAGCCAAGAAAAGTCAGGGGGACAAGTTTCCTACGAGCAGTACTTC
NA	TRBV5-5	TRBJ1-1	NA	CASIQGMNTEAFF	TGTGCCAGCATCCAGGGGATGAACACTGAAGCTTTCTTT
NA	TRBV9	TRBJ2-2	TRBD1	CASSLSTGTGELFF	TGTGCCAGCAGCCTCTCGACAGGGACCGGGGAGCTGTTTTTT
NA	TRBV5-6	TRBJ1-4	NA	CASSFTGATNEKLFF	TGTGCCAGCAGCTTTACAGGTGCAACTAATGAAAAACTGTTTTTT
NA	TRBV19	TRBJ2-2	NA	CASSIESGNTGELFF	TGTGCCAGTAGTATAGAGTCAGGGAACACCGGGGAGCTGTTTTTT
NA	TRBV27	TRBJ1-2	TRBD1	CASSPAGLPGGSGYTF	TGTGCCAGCAGTCCCGCCGGACTTCCAGGGGGCTCTGGCTACACCTTC
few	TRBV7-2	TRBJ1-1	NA	CASSAGYMNTEAFF	TGTGCCAGCAGCGCCGGGTACATGAACACTGAAGCTTTCTTT
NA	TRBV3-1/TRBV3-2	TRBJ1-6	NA	CASSQEWRQSNSPLHF	TGTGCCAGCAGCCAAGAGTGGAGACAGAGCAATTCACCCCTCCACTTT
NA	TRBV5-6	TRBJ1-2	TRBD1	CASSLGDREYGYTF	TGTGCCAGCAGCTTGGGGGACAGGGAATACGGCTACACCTTC
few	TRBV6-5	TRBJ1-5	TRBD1	CASKIRQGDQPQHF	TGTGCCAGCAAGATCCGACAGGGAGATCAGCCCCAGCATTTT
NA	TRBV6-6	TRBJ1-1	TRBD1	CASSSGTGGGGAEAFF	TGTGCCAGCAGTTCTGGGACAGGGGGCGGCGGGGCTGAAGCTTTCTTT
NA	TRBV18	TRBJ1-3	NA	CASSKDISGNTIYF	TGTGCCAGCTCAAAGGACATTTCTGGAAACACCATATATTTT
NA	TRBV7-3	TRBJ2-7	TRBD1	CASSLGPGTGGGEQYF	TGTGCCAGCAGCTTAGGCCCCGGGACAGGGGGTGGGGAGCAGTACTTC
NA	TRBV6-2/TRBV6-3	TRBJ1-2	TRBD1	CASSYGTDLEYGYTF	TGTGCCAGCAGTTACGGGACAGACTTAGAGTATGGCTACACCTTC
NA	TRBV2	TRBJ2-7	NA	CASSESGRVGEQYF	TGTGCCAGCAGTGAATCTGGCAGGGTGGGCGAGCAGTACTTC
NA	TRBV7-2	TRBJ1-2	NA	CASSPLATYGYTF	TGTGCCAGCAGTCCCTTAGCGACTTATGGCTACACCTTC
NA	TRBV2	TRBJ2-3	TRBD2	CASSVSGRALGTDTQYF	TGTGCCAGCAGTGTTAGCGGGAGGGCCCTCGGCACAGATACGCAGTATTTT
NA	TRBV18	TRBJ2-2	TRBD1	CASSTQGTGELFF	TGTGCCAGCTCAACACAGGGGACCGGGGAGCTGTTTTTT
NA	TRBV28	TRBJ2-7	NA	CASSLSANEQYF	TGTGCCAGCAGTTTAAGCGCTAACGAGCAGTACTTC
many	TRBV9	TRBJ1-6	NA	CASSPNSGAYNSPLHF	TGTGCCAGCAGCCCGAACTCGGGAGCGTATAATTCACCCCTCCACTTT